Shown below are 32 T cell receptor beta chains from a single sample sequenced in a study of Graves' ophthalmopathy and Graves' hyperthyroidism. The authors amplified TCR beta CDR3 regions from RNA transcripts. HTBI primers were used in a first-round RT-PCR, which preceded a second-round multiplex PCR. Each CDR3 protein is one row after TCRdb ran MiXCR on the multiplex PCR reads. The sample includes some 1.1 million distinct CDR3 sequences, less than 45% of them seen just once. Sequencing input: peripheral blood or thyroid tissue (not recorded which). The receptors derive from an adult man with Graves' hyperthyroidism.

The chain employs TRBV25-1 and TRBJ1-2; TRBD1 matches 8 bases. V shed 8 bases and J 2 bases; nucleotides not matched to a gene: 7. This CDR3 comprises 14 residues. Germline CDR1 is MGHDK and CDR2 is SYGVNS. This CDR3 reads CASHTTGENYGYTF. CDR3 nucleotides: TGTGCCAGCCATACGACAGGGGAAAACTATGGCTACACCTTC.

This clonotype was recorded a few times. The rearrangement uses TRBV14 and TRBJ1-5; D not certain. The CDR3 totals 15 residues. Germline CDR1 and CDR2: SGHDN and FVKESK. V gave up 1 base and J gave up 3 bases, with 10 bases separating them. The CDR3 region has the DNA TGTGCCAGCAGCCAAGGGTCAGGTTCCAATCAGCCCCAGCATTTT. This gives the protein CASSQGSGSNQPQHF.

This clonotype showed up many times. The rearrangement joins TRBV10-2 to TRBJ1-1; D not resolved. The germline gives CDR1 WSHSY, CDR2 SAAADI. V shed 3 bases and J shed 3 bases, with 5 bases lying between them. The length of the CDR3 is 12 residues. This chain's CDR3 is CASSDIDTEAFF. As DNA, the CDR3 is TGCGCCAGCAGTGATATAGACACTGAAGCTTTCTTT.

This clonotype has a handful of counts. The CDR3 DNA reads TGCAGTGCTGTCCCGGGACTAGATGAGCAGTTCTTC. Amino acids: CSAVPGLDEQFF. V gene TRBV20-1 combines with J gene TRBJ2-1, with 8 positions matching TRBD2. The CDR3 is 12 residues long. Unmatched junction bases numbered 5, after V lost 5 bases and J lost 8 bases. Germline V gives CDR1 DFQATT, CDR2 SNEGSKA (reference sequence).

About this clonotype itself: One end of the junction is discordant with germline, which a read error may explain. The DNA of the CDR3 is TGTGCCAGCAGTTACGTCACAGGAAACTATGGCTACACCTTC. It codes for CASSYVTGNYGYTF. V gene TRBV10-3 combines with J gene TRBJ1-2, with D possibly matching TRBD1 (5 bases). This CDR3 comprises 14 residues. Germline assignment: CDR1 ENHRY and CDR2 SYGVKD.

The chain is built from TRBV9 and TRBJ2-7, with a weak D call TRBD1 (6 bases). With 7 bases removed from V and 2 bases from J, the gap between germline ends came to 19 bases. This CDR3 spans 15 amino acids. Looked up from germline, CDR1 is SGDLS and CDR2 is YYNGEE. The CDR3 loop is CASSVNRDSPYEQYF. CDR3 sequence (DNA): TGTGCCAGCTCCGTGAACAGGGATTCGCCCTACGAGCAGTACTTC.

This clonotype was seen only once. This sequence joins TRBV6-6 and TRBJ2-7; D might be TRBD2 (5 bases). The CDR3 covers 16 residues. Per germline, CDR1 MNHNY and CDR2 SVGAGI (reference sequence). Trimming stripped 0 bases from V and 3 bases from J, with 15 bases between. This chain's CDR3 is CASSYSMAGVDYEQYF. The DNA of the CDR3 is TGTGCCAGCAGTTACTCGATGGCCGGGGTTGACTACGAGCAGTACTTC.

This clonotype was found a few times. DNA for the CDR3: TGTGCCAGCAGAACCCCCGGCGCGAACACTGAAGCTTTCTTT. As protein: CASRTPGANTEAFF. This chain connects TRBV6-6 to TRBJ1-1; D gene uncertain. The V gene lost 6 bases and the J gene lost 1 base, with 12 bases spanning the gap. The CDR3 is 14 residues long. Germline V gives CDR1 MNHNY, CDR2 SVGAGI (reference sequence).

This clonotype has a count of ten or more. The chain joins TRBV11-2 to TRBJ1-5, with 9 bases fitting TRBD1. The CDR3 has 15 amino acids. The ends lost 5 bases at V and 6 bases at J; junction bases unmatched: 8. Germline V gene data show CDR1 as SGHAT and CDR2 as FQNNGV. For the CDR3, the DNA is TGTGCCAGCAGCGAAGACAGGGGGGGCGGTCAGCCCCAGCATTTT. It specifies CASSEDRGGGQPQHF. The variable domain in full, completed from reference TRBV11-2 and TRBJ1-5, reads EAGVAQSPRYKIIEKRQSVAFWCNPISGHATLYWYQQILGQGPKLLIQFQNNGVVDDSQLPKDRFSAERLKGVDSTLKIQPAKLEDSAVYLCASSEDRGGGQPQHFGDGTRLSIL.

The rearrangement uses TRBV7-2 and TRBJ1-1, with 8 bases aligning to TRBD1. J was trimmed by 0 bases and V by 3 bases; bases with no gene match: 15. CDR1 and CDR2 (germline): SGHTA, FQGNSA. The CDR3 is 19 amino acids. The CDR3 DNA follows: TGTGCCAGCAGCTTCAAGGGCGGACAGGGAGGATCCATGAACACTGAAGCTTTCTTT. This encodes CASSFKGGQGGSMNTEAFF.

Points on this clonotype: This may stem from a read error, because a much larger clone lies one nucleotide away. J is TRBJ2-5 and V is TRBV7-6; 8 positions agree with TRBD1. Germline CDR1 is SGHVS and CDR2 is FNYEAQ. Trimming took 5 bases from V and 5 from J; bases not matched to a gene: 25. This CDR3 is built from 20 residues. This chain's CDR3 is CASSLGLFHWTGSVVETQYF. The DNA of the CDR3 is TGTGCCAGCAGCCTCGGGCTTTTTCACTGGACAGGGAGTGTTGTTGAGACCCAGTACTTC.

Only a few counts were recorded for this clonotype. The chain couples TRBV2 to TRBJ2-5; D assignment may be TRBD1 or TRBD2 (6 bases each). Trimming took off 6 bases at V and 5 bases at J, with 13 bases between the two ends. Germline V lookup: CDR1 SNHLY, CDR2 FYNNEI. CDR3 size: 13 residues. The DNA for the CDR3 is TGTGCCAGCAGCCTTTGGGGGGCGGAGACCCAGTACTTC. Its translation: CASSLWGAETQYF.

A few counts support this clonotype. The chain links TRBV4-3 to TRBJ2-7, with a tentative D call TRBD2 (5 bases). This CDR3 contains 16 residues. The V gene lost 0 bases and the J gene lost 0 bases, with 12 bases spanning the gap. CDR1 LGHNA and CDR2 YSLEER come from the germline V gene. CDR3 sequence reads: CASSQDGGQYSYEQYF. CDR3 nucleotides: TGCGCCAGCAGCCAAGACGGCGGGCAGTACTCCTACGAGCAGTACTTC.

The rearrangement joins TRBV7-8 to TRBJ1-2; 8 bases are shared with TRBD1. CDR1 and CDR2 from the germline V gene are SGHVS and FQNEAQ. The CDR3 spans 12 residues. Unmatched junction bases numbered 8, after V lost 8 bases and J lost 9 bases. The CDR3 DNA reads TGTGCCAGCCGAGACAGGGGTCTGAGCTACACCTTC. It codes for CASRDRGLSYTF.

The chain links TRBV7-2 to TRBJ2-5, with 15 bases matching TRBD2. This CDR3 has 16 residues. J lost 9 bases, V lost 5 bases, and 10 bases had no gene match. CDR1 is SGHTA and CDR2 is FQGNSA in the germline V gene. The CDR3 DNA follows: TGTGCCAGCAGCCCAAGGGGACTAGCGGGAGGTAGGCCCCAGTACTTC. Translating it yields CASSPRGLAGGRPQYF.

There are a few counts of this clonotype. J is TRBJ2-5 and V is TRBV2, with D unresolved. Trimming left V 7 bases short and J 3 bases short, with 6 bases between. The V gene's germline CDR1 is SNHLY and CDR2 FYNNEI. The CDR3 is made up of 11 amino acids. The CDR3 DNA reads as TGTGCCAGCAAGATGGAAGAGACCCAGTACTTC. It codes for CASKMEETQYF. The full variable domain, its missing parts supplied by reference TRBV2 and TRBJ2-5, is EPEVTQTPSHQVTQMGQEVILRCVPISNHLYFYWYRQILGQKVEFLVSFYNNEISEKSEIFDDQFSVERPDGSNFTLKIRSTKLEDSAMYFCASKMEETQYFGPGTRLLVL.

V is TRBV20-1 and J is TRBJ1-1, with D unresolved. This CDR3 is built from 12 residues. The germline CDR1 and CDR2 sequences are DFQATT and SNEGSKA (reference sequence). V dropped 7 bases and J dropped 4 bases, with 13 bases sitting between them. The CDR3 sequence is CSGSRGSTEAFF. CDR3 in DNA: TGCAGTGGGAGCAGAGGGAGCACTGAAGCTTTCTTT.

This clonotype was picked up a small number of times. The rearrangement uses TRBV19 and TRBJ2-7; D remains ambiguous. The germline CDR1 and CDR2 sequences are LNHDA and SQIVND (reference sequence). The CDR3 spans 14 residues. Between the trimmed V and J ends, which lost 3 bases and 0 bases, there was a span of 9 bases. The CDR3 coding sequence is TGTGCCAGTAGTATCTCTTCAAGCTCCTACGAGCAGTACTTC. It codes for CASSISSSSYEQYF.

This clonotype was observed at least ten times. This chain uses TRBV10-3 with TRBJ1-5; no reliable D call. This CDR3 is 13 amino acids long. V was clipped by 2 bases and J by 5 bases, with 7 bases between them. CDR1 is ENHRY and CDR2 is SYGVKD in the germline V gene. CDR3 DNA: TGTGCCATCAGTGAGGGATACGATCAGCCCCAGCATTTT. Amino acids: CAISEGYDQPQHF.

This clonotype was seen repeatedly, ten times or more. The chain uses TRBV20-1 and TRBJ1-5; D may be TRBD1 (6 bases). V shed 5 bases and J shed 4 bases, with 18 bases lying between them. The CDR3 consists of 15 residues. Germline values: CDR1 DFQATT, CDR2 SNEGSKA (reference sequence). CDR3 residues: CSADRRGHQNQPQHF. DNA for the CDR3: TGCAGTGCTGATCGGAGGGGACACCAAAATCAGCCCCAGCATTTT.

The chain links TRBV10-2 to TRBJ2-7; D is unresolved. CDR1 is WSHSY, CDR2 SAAADI, per germline. This CDR3 has 14 residues. Trimming cost V 2 bases and J 7 bases, with 15 bases left between them. The CDR3 DNA sequence: TGCGCCAGCAGTGAGCTTTTGGCTACCTTGGAGCAGTACTTC. This gives the protein CASSELLATLEQYF.

In its sample, this clonotype was seen a few times. The chain combines TRBV29-1 with TRBJ2-7; 7 bases map to TRBD1. The CDR3 contains 12 residues. V was pared by 6 bases and J by 4 bases, with 6 bases of the junction left unmatched. The germline CDR1 and CDR2 sequences are SQVTM and ANQGSEA. CDR3 coding DNA: TGCAGCGTCAAACCCAGGGGGTACGAGCAGTACTTC. It is translated as CSVKPRGYEQYF.

This clonotype was counted many times. V and J are TRBV24-1 and TRBJ1-5; perhaps TRBD1 as D (6 bases). Between the trimmed V and J ends, which lost 3 bases and 8 bases, there was a span of 31 bases. The CDR3 covers 20 residues. Germline-derived CDR1 and CDR2 are KGHDR and SFDVKD. DNA of the CDR3: TGTGCCACCAGTGATCCCGGGTGGCTGGTCATCGGGACAACGTCGAAGCCCCAGCATTTT. Its protein is CATSDPGWLVIGTTSKPQHF.

The chain links TRBV5-5 to TRBJ1-6; D unclear. This CDR3 comprises 14 residues. CDR1 SGHKS and CDR2 YYEKEE come from the germline V gene (reference sequence). The V end lost 4 bases, the J end lost 5 bases, and 10 bases lay between the germline ends. The CDR3 bases are TGTGCCAGCAGCCCGCCGGGGAATAATTCACCCCTCCACTTT. Amino acids: CASSPPGNNSPLHF.

The table lists this clonotype with a few counts. V gene TRBV11-2 combines with J gene TRBJ2-7, with D perhaps being TRBD1 or TRBD2 (5 bases each). Germline loops: CDR1 SGHAT, CDR2 FQNNGV. This CDR3 region has 13 residues. The V end was cut by 7 bases, the J end by 2 bases, with 12 bases between. CDR3 sequence reads: CASTTGATYEQYF. The CDR3 DNA is TGTGCCAGCACGACCGGGGCTACCTACGAGCAGTACTTC.

This clonotype was detected a few times. Here the CDR3 reads CASKTGTGELFF. CDR3 bases: TGTGCCAGCAAAACAGGCACCGGGGAGCTGTTTTTT. The chain recombines TRBV2 with TRBJ2-2; a possible D gene is TRBD1 (5 bases). V was cut by 7 bases and J by 4 bases, with 7 bases left in between. Per the germline V gene, CDR1 is SNHLY and CDR2 is FYNNEI. The CDR3 consists of 12 residues. Full variable domain (outside the CDR3, taken from reference TRBV2 and TRBJ2-2): EPEVTQTPSHQVTQMGQEVILRCVPISNHLYFYWYRQILGQKVEFLVSFYNNEISEKSEIFDDQFSVERPDGSNFTLKIRSTKLEDSAMYFCASKTGTGELFFGEGSRLTVL.

The J gene is TRBJ2-7, the V gene TRBV5-5; no clear D. Trimming removed 5 bases from V and 1 base from J, with 19 bases in between. From germline, CDR1 is SGHKS and CDR2 YYEKEE (reference sequence). This CDR3 is 16 amino acids long. Here the CDR3 reads CASSTDGPMMSYEQYF. The CDR3, as DNA: TGTGCCAGCAGTACCGATGGACCTATGATGTCCTACGAGCAGTACTTC.

This chain connects TRBV20-1 to TRBJ1-1; TRBD1 might be the D (6 bases). The CDR3 is 15 residues long. CDR1 and CDR2 (germline): DFQATT, SNEGSKA (reference sequence). V was trimmed by 6 bases and J by 7 bases, leaving 24 bases between them. The CDR3 nucleotides are TGCAGTGCCCCCGCGGAAGGGGGGGTCGACATTGAAGCTTTCTTT. This encodes CSAPAEGGVDIEAFF.

The sample holds many counts of this clonotype. V gene TRBV19 combines with J gene TRBJ1-1; no clear D gene. Germline V lookup: CDR1 LNHDA, CDR2 SQIVND (reference sequence). This CDR3 has 12 amino acids. V was cut by 6 bases and J by 2 bases, with 7 bases left in between. CDR3 sequence: CASRQTNTEAFF. CDR3 nucleotides: TGTGCCAGTAGGCAGACAAACACTGAAGCTTTCTTT.

This clonotype has just a few counts. This rearrangement joins TRBV5-6 to TRBJ2-2; the D gene is possibly TRBD1 (6 bases). The CDR3 length is 16 residues. CDR1 is SGHDT, CDR2 YYEEEE, per germline. With 2 bases removed from V and 3 bases from J, the gap between germline ends came to 14 bases. The CDR3 coding sequence is TGTGCCAGCAGCTTCGGGATCAGGGGTTACACCGGGGAGCTGTTTTTT. It encodes CASSFGIRGYTGELFF.

This clonotype was observed a few times. The chain recombines TRBV3-1 with TRBJ1-1; D is perhaps TRBD1 (5 bases). CDR1 and CDR2 from the germline V gene are LGHDT and YNNKEL (reference sequence). Trimming shortened V by 4 bases and J by 4 bases, and 13 bases separated the two germline ends. The CDR3 loop spans 14 amino acids. The DNA for the CDR3 is TGTGCCAGCAGCCCGAACCAGGGTGGCACTGAAGCTTTCTTT. It codes for CASSPNQGGTEAFF.

For this clonotype: An end of the junction differs from the germline gene, which may be a read error. The chain uses TRBV24-1 and TRBJ1-2, with TRBD1 as a possible D gene (5 bases). The CDR3 contains 17 residues. Germline V gene sequence: CDR1 KGHDR, CDR2 SFDVKD. The CDR3 here is CASSLSNVGGLNYGYTF. CDR3 nucleotide sequence: TGTGCCAGCAGTTTATCTAACGTCGGGGGACTTAACTATGGCTACACCTTC.